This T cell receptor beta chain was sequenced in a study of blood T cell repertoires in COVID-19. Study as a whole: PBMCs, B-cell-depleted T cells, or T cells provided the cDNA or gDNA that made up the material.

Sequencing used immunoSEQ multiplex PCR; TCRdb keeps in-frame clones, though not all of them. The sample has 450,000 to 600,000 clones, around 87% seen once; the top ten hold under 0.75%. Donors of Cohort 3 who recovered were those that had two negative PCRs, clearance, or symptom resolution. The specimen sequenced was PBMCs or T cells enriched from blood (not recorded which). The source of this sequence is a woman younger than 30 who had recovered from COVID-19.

The CDR3 DNA reads as TGTGCCTGGAGTGATCAGGGGGCGGCTTGGGAGCTGTTTTTT. Protein sequence: CAWSDQGAAWELFF. The chain has TRBV30 and TRBJ2-2, with 8 nucleotides matching TRBD1. Germline trimming cut 1 base from V and 9 bases from J; bases unmatched to any gene: 7. This CDR3 is built from 14 residues. The germline gives CDR1 GTSNPN, CDR2 SVGIG (reference sequence).